This T cell receptor beta chain was captured by sequencing in a study of T cells in Graves' hyperthyroidism and ophthalmopathy. From germline, CDR1 is SGHRS and CDR2 YFSETQ. V was cut by 0 bases and J by 4 bases, with 14 bases left in between. This CDR3 is 16 amino acids long. RNA transcripts provided the source from which TCR beta CDR3 regions were amplified. With the HTBI primer set, the TCR CDR3 went through a first round of RT-PCR. MiXCR, run by TCRdb on the multiplex PCR reads, gives a single entry per CDR3 protein. The sample lists 560,000 or so distinct CDR3 sequences, 15% to 20% occurring once.

This rearrangement joins TRBV5-1 to TRBJ1-3; D not certain. The sample comprised blood. This sequence originates from a man between 35 and 55 years old with Graves' ophthalmopathy. CDR3 in DNA: TGCGCCAGCAGCTTGGCCGGACCCGCCTTCGGAAACACCATATATTTT. This gives the protein CASSLAGPAFGNTIYF.